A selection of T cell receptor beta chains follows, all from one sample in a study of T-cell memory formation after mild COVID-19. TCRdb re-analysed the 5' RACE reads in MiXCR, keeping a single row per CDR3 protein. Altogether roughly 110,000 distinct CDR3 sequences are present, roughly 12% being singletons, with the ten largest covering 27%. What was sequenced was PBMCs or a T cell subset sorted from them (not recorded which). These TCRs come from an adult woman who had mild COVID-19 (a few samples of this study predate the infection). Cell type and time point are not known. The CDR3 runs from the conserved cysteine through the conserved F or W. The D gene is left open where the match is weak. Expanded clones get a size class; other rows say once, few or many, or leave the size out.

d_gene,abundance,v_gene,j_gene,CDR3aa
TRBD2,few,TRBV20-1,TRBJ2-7,CSARGDYYEQYF
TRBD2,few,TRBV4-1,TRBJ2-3,CASSQEPLAGVLADTQYF
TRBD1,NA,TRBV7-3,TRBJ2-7,CASSPTGVSYEQYF
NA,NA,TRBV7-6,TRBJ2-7,CASSLEYTGEQYF
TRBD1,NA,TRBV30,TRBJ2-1,CARRGLGQVHEQFF
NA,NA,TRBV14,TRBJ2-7,CASSQDSLSYEQYF
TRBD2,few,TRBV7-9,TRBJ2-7,CASSSGLASSYEQYF
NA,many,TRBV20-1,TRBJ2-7,CSARDLGGRTYEQYF
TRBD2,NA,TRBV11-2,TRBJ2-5,CASSLDALAGSVGETQYF
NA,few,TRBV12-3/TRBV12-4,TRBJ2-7,CASSPAVYEQYF
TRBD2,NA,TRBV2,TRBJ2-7,CASSAAGGSYEQYF
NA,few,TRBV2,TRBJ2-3,CASSYAGATDTQYF
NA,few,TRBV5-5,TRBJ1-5,CASSLNGDSNQPQHF
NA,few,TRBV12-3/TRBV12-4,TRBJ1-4,CASSLAARATNEKLFF
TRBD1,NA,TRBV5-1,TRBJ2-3,CASSPQDRVGADTQYF
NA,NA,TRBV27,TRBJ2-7,CASSWQGPGGEQYF
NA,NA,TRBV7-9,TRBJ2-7,CASSPERGYEQYF
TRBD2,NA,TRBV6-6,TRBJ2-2,CASSAGTSFLPGELFF
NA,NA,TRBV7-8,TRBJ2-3,CASNPWGRETDTQYF
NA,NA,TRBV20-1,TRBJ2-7,CSARVRSSYEQYF
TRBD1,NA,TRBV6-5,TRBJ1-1,CASRTRGTENTEAFF
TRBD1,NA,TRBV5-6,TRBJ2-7,CASSFRDRAEQYF
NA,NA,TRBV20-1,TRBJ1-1,CSARDLPDRNTEAFF
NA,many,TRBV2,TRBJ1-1,CASLGYTGPGTEAFF
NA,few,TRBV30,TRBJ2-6,CAWGLGAGANVLTF
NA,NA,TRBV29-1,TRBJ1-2,CSVEDRRVNYGYTF
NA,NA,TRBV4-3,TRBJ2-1,CASSQDLGSSYNEQFF
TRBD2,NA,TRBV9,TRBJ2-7,CASSPGLAAGYEQYF
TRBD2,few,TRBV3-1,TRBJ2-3,CASSPGLAGLLDTQYF
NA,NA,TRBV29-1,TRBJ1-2,CSATETNYGYTF
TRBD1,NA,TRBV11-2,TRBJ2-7,CASSLDRPTGAGYEQYF
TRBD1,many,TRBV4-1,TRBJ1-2,CASSPSSQGGLYGYTF
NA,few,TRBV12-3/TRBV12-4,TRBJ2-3,CASSFHLAGDTQYF
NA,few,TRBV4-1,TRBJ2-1,CASSHPRLGPNNEQFF
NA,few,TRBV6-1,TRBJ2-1,CASSENPVGDEQFF
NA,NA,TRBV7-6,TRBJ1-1,CASSLSPGNPMNTEAFF
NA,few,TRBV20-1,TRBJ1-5,CSVGAAAQPQHF
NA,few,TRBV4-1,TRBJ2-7,CASSQDPGVDEQYF
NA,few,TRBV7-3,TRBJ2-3,CASSSLPGTGNTDTQYF
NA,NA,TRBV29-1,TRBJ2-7,CSVELLGSSSYEQYF
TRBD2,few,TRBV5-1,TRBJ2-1,CASSLALGTSGGPSGSYNEQFF
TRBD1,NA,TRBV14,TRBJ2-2,CASSPTGTENTGELFF
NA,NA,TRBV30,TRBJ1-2,CAWSYVLYYGYTF
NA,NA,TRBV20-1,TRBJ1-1,CLLRLHTEAFF
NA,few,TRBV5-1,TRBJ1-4,CASSYLAGDFEKLFF
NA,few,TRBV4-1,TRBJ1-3,CASSQGVRTPRSGNTIYF
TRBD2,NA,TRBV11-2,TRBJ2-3,CASSLLASGYTDTQYF
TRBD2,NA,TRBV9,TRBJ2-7,CASSSGLAGEGEQYF
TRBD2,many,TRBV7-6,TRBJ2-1,CASSLVPAGGSYNEQFF
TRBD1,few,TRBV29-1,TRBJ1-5,CSVLGQGDQPQHF
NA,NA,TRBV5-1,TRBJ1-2,CASSLEAGHYGYTF
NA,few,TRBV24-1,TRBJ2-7,CATSDKPKSGSYEQYF
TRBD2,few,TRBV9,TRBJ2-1,CASSARRRTSGNNEQFF
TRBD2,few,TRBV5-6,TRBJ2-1,CASSLAPGQVGLAGYREQFF